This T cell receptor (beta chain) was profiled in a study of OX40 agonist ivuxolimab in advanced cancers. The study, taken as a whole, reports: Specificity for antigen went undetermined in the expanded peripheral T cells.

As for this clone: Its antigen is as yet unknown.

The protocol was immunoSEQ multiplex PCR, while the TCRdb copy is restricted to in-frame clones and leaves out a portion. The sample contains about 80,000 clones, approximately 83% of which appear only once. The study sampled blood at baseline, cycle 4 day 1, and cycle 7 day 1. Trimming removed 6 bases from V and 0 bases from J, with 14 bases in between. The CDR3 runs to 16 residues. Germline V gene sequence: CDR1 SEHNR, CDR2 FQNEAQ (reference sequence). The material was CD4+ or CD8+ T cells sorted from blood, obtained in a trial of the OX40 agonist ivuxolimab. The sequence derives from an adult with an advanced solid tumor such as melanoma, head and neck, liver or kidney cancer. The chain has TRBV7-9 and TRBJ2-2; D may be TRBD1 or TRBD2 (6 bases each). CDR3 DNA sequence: TGTGCCAGCAGGGGGGCCGGGGGAGCGAACACCGGGGAGCTGTTTTTT. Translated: CASRGAGGANTGELFF.